A single T cell receptor beta chain is shown here with its context. Trimming removed 1 base from V and 3 bases from J; junction bases left unmatched: 7. CDR3 size: 17 residues. Per the germline V gene, CDR1 is SGHTA and CDR2 is FQGNSA. The assay was immunoSEQ multiplex PCR, and TCRdb's table has in-frame clones only and misses some. The data contain around 500,000 clones, approximately 84% of them singletons. The entry originates in a study of shared clonotypes between healthy human individuals. This TCR came from a woman between 40 and 50 years old in good health. Some clones in this sample may be carry-over from other donors' samples. The sample consisted of PBMCs. The rearrangement uses TRBV7-2 and TRBJ2-2; TRBD2 matches at 8 bases. The CDR3 is CASSLGAASGYTGELFF. CDR3 in DNA: TGTGCCAGCAGCTTAGGGGCAGCTAGCGGGTACACCGGGGAGCTGTTTTTT.